The clone carrying this TCR beta chain is a singleton in its sample. Its antigen is as yet unknown. Libraries were made from TCR beta cDNA, and they carried unique molecular identifiers. TCRdb redid the calling of the PCR reads with MiXCR, one entry per CDR3 protein. Of a few hundred thousand distinct CDR3 sequences in the sample, around 40% were seen once. V lost 7 bases and J 7 bases, leaving 20 bases between the germline ends. The CDR3 consists of 15 residues. Looked up from germline, CDR1 is MDHEN and CDR2 is SYDVKM. These data come from a study of post-analysis software for immune sequencing data. At the level of the study: Progressive-relapsing, secondary progressive and relapsing-remitting multiple sclerosis were among the disease courses included. Study results and limitations: Patients had higher frequencies than controls of five or six TRBV segments, including TRBV5-6, TRBV5-1 and TRBV20-1. F measure grouped same-batch samples tightly together. In multiple sclerosis, normalized Chao1 diversity was significantly below that of controls.

The sequenced sample consisted of blood. J is TRBJ2-1 and V is TRBV28, with D tentatively TRBD1 (6 bases). This receptor was identified in a girl between 5 and 17 years old with multiple sclerosis. The CDR3 bases are TGTGCCAGCAATTTTGCCCCTTTCGGGACAAATGAGCAGTTCTTC. Amino acid sequence: CASNFAPFGTNEQFF.